This T cell receptor (beta chain) was obtained from a study of T cells in Graves' hyperthyroidism and ophthalmopathy. Study outcomes and limitations: Classification by a 13 V-J model distinguished ophthalmopathy from stable hyperthyroidism.

TCR beta CDR3 regions were amplified from RNA transcripts. The HTBI primer set served for first-round RT-PCR of the TCR CDR3. Via MiXCR, TCRdb re-called the multiplex PCR reads, giving one row per CDR3 protein. This sample yields roughly 510,000 distinct CDR3 sequences, of which around 20% are seen a single time; less than 30% belongs to the top ten. This CDR3 has 17 residues. V was clipped by 0 bases and J by 0 bases, with 12 bases between them. Stable Graves' hyperthyroidism denoted no ophthalmopathy progression over 18 months. Uncontrolled infection, other autoimmune disease, pregnancy or lactation led to exclusion. The authors took PBMCs from 10 ml fresh peripheral blood. This clonotype was observed many times. Its antigen is unknown.

The TCR originated in a man aged 18 to 30 with Graves' hyperthyroidism. The source material was blood. The genes are TRBV12-3 or TRBV12-4 and TRBJ1-3; tentatively, D is TRBD1 (6 bases). CDR3 sequence: CASSLAMTGASGNTIYF. The CDR3 DNA reads TGTGCCAGCAGTTTAGCCATGACAGGTGCCTCTGGAAACACCATATATTTT.